Sequencing of this T cell receptor beta chain was carried out in a study of cytomegalovirus exposure and HLA in healthy donors. General study points: There were 160 or so TCR beta chains listed as cytomegalovirus-associated. Earlier analysis yielded a pattern in which most TCR beta V segments were productive about 87% or about 30% of the time. Later, an analysis found that common viral pathogens appeared to be linked with several of the most significant clusters.

Primers included in the PCR were 60 Vbeta and 13 Jbeta primers. Original processing methods: An analysis that came later counted 77 million or so unique TCR beta chains, around 12 million shared. Clones were read by immunoSEQ multiplex PCR, and TCRdb kept only the in-frame ones, dropping some. Clonal size and the V and J genes are those of that table, whereas D and trimming came from the DNA. This sample yields 60,000 to 100,000 clones, of which 78% are seen a single time; less than 2% belongs to the top ten. About this clone itself: What it binds is unknown.

The junction had 2 bases not matched to a gene; V was cut back by 2 bases and J by 1 base. Germline V gene sequence: CDR1 MNHNY, CDR2 SVGAGI (reference sequence). The CDR3 length is 16 residues. The receptor's source is a man aged 35-49 years in good health and CMV-seronegative. Sequencing was done on a sample of PBMCs. The rearrangement links TRBV6-6 to TRBJ2-3, with TRBD2 identical over 11 bases. Here the CDR3 reads CASSYALAGGTDTQYF. CDR3 bases: TGTGCCAGCAGTTACGCACTAGCGGGGGGCACAGATACGCAGTATTTT.